The sequence of this TCR beta chain was determined in a study of OX40 agonist ivuxolimab in advanced cancers. Data came from immunoSEQ multiplex PCR; TCRdb stores just in-frame clones and leaves some out. The sample carries 80,000 or so clones, under 90% recorded once. The CDR3 runs to 13 residues. The ends were cut back, 5 bases at V and 0 bases at J, with 7 bases in the middle. Per germline, CDR1 MNHNS and CDR2 SASEGT. This receptor was identified in an adult with an advanced solid tumor such as melanoma, head and neck, liver or kidney cancer. Sequencing was performed on CD4+ or CD8+ T cells sorted from blood, taken in a trial of the OX40 agonist ivuxolimab. V is TRBV6-1 and J is TRBJ1-1; D perhaps matches TRBD1 (5 bases). The CDR3 reads CASSRQMNTEAFF. Written as DNA, the CDR3 is TGTGCCAGCAGTAGACAGATGAACACTGAAGCTTTCTTT.